A selection of T cell receptor beta chains follows, all from one sample in a study of blood T cell repertoires in COVID-19. Produced via immunoSEQ multiplex PCR; TCRdb's table is partial and in-frame only. Altogether under 300,000 clones are present, roughly four fifths being singletons, with the ten largest covering 8% to 10%. Specimen: peripheral blood. The receptor source for this set is a woman aged 50 to 60 who had recovered from COVID-19. Both conserved end residues are part of each CDR3. A D gene is named only where the DNA matches it firmly. Some rows have no size entry. The others give once, few or many, or a class for an expanded clone.

abundance	v_gene	len	d_gene	j_gene	CDR3nt	CDR3aa
NA	TRBV28	15	NA	TRBJ1-2	TGTGCCAGCAGTTTACCCGGGACACCCAACTATGGCTACACCTTC	CASSLPGTPNYGYTF
NA	TRBV4-3	15	TRBD1	TRBJ2-2	TGCGCCAGCAGCCTAGGACAGGGGGCCGGCGGGGAGCTGTTTTTT	CASSLGQGAGGELFF
NA	TRBV5-1	15	TRBD1	TRBJ2-5	TGCGCCAGCAGCTTGGGCGGGGACAGGAGGGAGACCCAGTACTTC	CASSLGGDRRETQYF
once	TRBV18	18	TRBD1	TRBJ1-3	TGTGCCAGCTCACCCGCAAGGACAGGGCCCACCTCTGGAAACACCATATATTTT	CASSPARTGPTSGNTIYF
once	TRBV6-4	13	TRBD2	TRBJ2-7	TGTGCCAGCAGCGAGCGGGGGGGATACGAGCAGTACTTC	CASSERGGYEQYF
NA	TRBV9	15	TRBD1	TRBJ2-5	TGTGCCAGCAGCGCACACCGGGACAGCCAAGAGACCCAGTACTTC	CASSAHRDSQETQYF
NA	TRBV28	12	NA	TRBJ1-4	TGTGCCAGCAGGCCAAGCGGTGAAAAACTGTTTTTT	CASRPSGEKLFF
NA	TRBV5-1	13	NA	TRBJ1-4	TGCGCCAGCAGCTTGGACAGGCAAGAAAAACTGTTTTTT	CASSLDRQEKLFF
once	TRBV9	16	TRBD1	TRBJ2-7	TGTGCCAGCAGCGCGTCATCCGGGACAGGGTCCTACGAGCAGTACTTC	CASSASSGTGSYEQYF
NA	TRBV19	15	TRBD2	TRBJ2-1	TGTGCCAGTACCCCACTAGCGGGTACCTACAATGAGCAGTTCTTC	CASTPLAGTYNEQFF
NA	TRBV3-1/TRBV3-2	14	NA	TRBJ2-4	TGTGCCAGCAGCCAAGATGGGGGGTCGGGCATTCAGTACTTC	CASSQDGGSGIQYF
NA	TRBV21-1	18	NA	TRBJ1-2	TGTGCCAGCAGCAAATTTCGGGGGACAGGCCTACCGATCTATGGCTACACCTTC	CASSKFRGTGLPIYGYTF
NA	TRBV4-1	15	NA	TRBJ2-1	TGCGCCAGCAGACAAGGGCTAGTGGGTAAGCGAGTCGAGTTCTTC	CASRQGLVGKRVEFF
NA	TRBV6-2/TRBV6-3	16	TRBD2	TRBJ2-2	TGTGCCAGCAGTTCTGGGCTAGCGGGAGTGGCCGGGGAGCTGTTTTTT	CASSSGLAGVAGELFF